The entry below gives a single T cell receptor beta chain sequence along with its context. Antigen unknown. Time point specified: healthy volunteer bleed at 2 weeks. The template was total RNA from unfractionated whole blood. This record belongs to a study of human T cells and chemical hapten exposure. The study's findings and limits: There was no change with DPC sensitization in TCRs above 1 in 1000 frequency.

Germline CDR1 is MDHEN and CDR2 is SYDVKM. The V end lost 4 bases, the J end lost 0 bases, and 13 bases lay between the germline ends. This CDR3 comprises 17 residues. Individual cDNA molecules each carried unique molecular identifiers attached by the library. TCRdb re-called the RACE reads with MiXCR, one entry per CDR3 protein. Among about 41,000 distinct CDR3 sequences listed, almost 4.5% were seen once. The TCR comes from a human donor in good health. Some clones in this sample may be carry-over from other donors' samples. The chain employs TRBV28 and TRBJ2-6; the D is unclear. Sequencing input: whole blood. In DNA, the CDR3 is TGTGCCAGCAGTTCACTCGGACGGAGCTCTGGGGCCAACGTCCTGACTTTC. Translated, it gives CASSSLGRSSGANVLTF.